These 27 T cell receptor beta chains were all obtained from the same sample, sequenced in a study of cytomegalovirus exposure and HLA in healthy donors. It was with 60 Vbeta and 13 Jbeta primers that the PCR ran. Method: immunoSEQ multiplex PCR; TCRdb's copy keeps in-frame clones and lacks some. The data contain approximately 150,000 clones, about 72% of them singletons. The sample taken for sequencing was PBMCs. The source of these receptors is a man between 35 and 55 years old in good health and CMV-seronegative.

The J gene is TRBJ1-3, the V gene TRBV7-8; no definite D call. The CDR3 sequence is 13 residues long. V was pared by 2 bases and J by 9 bases, with 11 bases between. The germline gives CDR1 SGHVS, CDR2 FQNEAQ. CDR3 amino acids: CASSLRKPSTIYF. The CDR3 nucleotides are TGTGCCAGCAGCTTACGAAAGCCGAGCACCATATATTTT.

The rearrangement joins TRBV2 to TRBJ1-2, with unresolved D. Trimming stripped 0 bases from V and 4 bases from J, with 12 bases between. Germline V lookup: CDR1 SNHLY, CDR2 FYNNEI. The CDR3 is 15 residues long. The CDR3 sequence is CASSEAGLNSYGYTF. The CDR3 DNA reads TGTGCCAGCAGTGAAGCGGGCCTAAATTCCTATGGCTACACCTTC.

Only a few counts were recorded for this clone. J is TRBJ2-7 and V is TRBV5-1; D may be TRBD1 (6 bases). The CDR3 is 13 residues long. V lost 2 bases and J lost 3, with 9 bases in between. Germline V gene lookup returns CDR1 SGHRS and CDR2 YFSETQ. CDR3 nucleotides: TGCGCCAGCAGCTTAGGACAGCACTACGAGCAGTACTTC. This codes for CASSLGQHYEQYF. The variable domain in full, completed from reference TRBV5-1 and TRBJ2-7, reads KAGVTQTPRYLIKTRGQQVTLSCSPISGHRSVSWYQQTPGQGLQFLFEYFSETQRNKGNFPGRFSGRQFSNSRSEMNVSTLELGDSALYLCASSLGQHYEQYFGPGTRLTVT.

This rearrangement joins TRBV5-1 to TRBJ1-3; 7 nucleotides align to TRBD1. CDR1 is SGHRS and CDR2 is YFSETQ in the germline V gene. This CDR3 has 16 amino acids. Trimming removed 4 bases from V and 4 bases from J; junction bases left unmatched: 11. The chain's CDR3 is CASSTDEDRVGNTIYF. The CDR3 nucleotides are TGCGCCAGCAGCACAGATGAAGACAGGGTCGGAAACACCATATATTTT.

The J gene is TRBJ2-3, the V gene TRBV29-1; D possibly corresponds to TRBD1 (6 bases). Germline V gene lookup returns CDR1 SQVTM and CDR2 ANQGSEA. The CDR3 length is 16 residues. Deletions cut 5 bases from V and 1 base from J, with 19 bases between. CDR3 coding DNA: TGCAGCGTTAGTATGAATTCTGGGGGCCGCACAGATACGCAGTATTTT. As protein: CSVSMNSGGRTDTQYF.

DNA for the CDR3: TGTGCCAGCAGCCACCTATTATCCTTCTACGAGCAGTACTTC. Translating gives CASSHLLSFYEQYF. The V gene is TRBV28, the J gene TRBJ2-7; D is ambiguous. The germline V gene encodes CDR1 MDHEN and CDR2 SYDVKM. The V end was cut by 6 bases, the J end by 3 bases, with 15 bases between. The length of the CDR3 is 14 residues.

The chain combines TRBV7-2 with TRBJ1-5, with 8 bases that match TRBD1. The CDR3 sequence is 14 residues long. V gave up 4 bases and J gave up 7 bases; unmatched junction bases: 6. The germline CDR1 and CDR2 sequences are SGHTA and FQGNSA. DNA for the CDR3: TGTGCCAGCAGCTCTGGACAGGGCGGACAGCCCCAGCATTTT. This encodes CASSSGQGGQPQHF.

Remarks on this clone: It may be a read error: a sequence one base away is much more abundant. This chain connects TRBV4-1 to TRBJ2-6; D gene unclear. Deletions cut 0 bases from V and 0 bases from J, with 6 bases between. This CDR3 comprises 16 residues. Germline loops: CDR1 MGHRA, CDR2 YSYEKL. CDR3 bases: TGCGCCAGCAGCCAAGATACTGGCTCTGGGGCCAACGTCCTGACTTTC. Its translation: CASSQDTGSGANVLTF.

The chain uses TRBV7-2 and TRBJ2-7, with D possibly TRBD2 on 7 matching bases. CDR1 and CDR2 (germline): SGHTA, FQGNSA. The CDR3 contains 15 residues. V lost 6 bases, J lost 6 bases, and 21 bases lay in between. The CDR3 loop reads CASSFPRGAKSEQYF. The CDR3 coding sequence is TGTGCCAGCAGTTTTCCCCGGGGGGCGAAAAGCGAGCAGTACTTC.

The chain uses TRBV5-1 and TRBJ1-4; 7 nucleotides line up with TRBD1. Germline V lookup: CDR1 SGHRS, CDR2 YFSETQ. V lost 4 bases to trimming and J lost 8 bases; unmatched junction nucleotides: 17. The CDR3 is 17 amino acids. The CDR3 region has the DNA TGCGCCAGCAGCCATGACAGGGTCGGTGGTGGAGGCGAAAAACTGTTTTTT. As protein: CASSHDRVGGGGEKLFF.

J is TRBJ2-1 and V is TRBV7-2; 11 bases are a match to TRBD1. The V and J ends lost 1 base and 8 bases, in that order; junction bases with no gene match: 7. The CDR3 extends over 16 amino acids. Looked up from germline, CDR1 is SGHTA and CDR2 is FQGNSA. The CDR3 region has the DNA TGTGCCAGCAGCTTAGTCGGGACAGGGGGGTTTGATGAGCAGTTCTTC. It codes for CASSLVGTGGFDEQFF.

This sequence joins TRBV6-5 and TRBJ2-7; 12 nucleotides align to TRBD2. The trim removed 4 bases at V and 4 bases at J, leaving 8 bases unmatched. The CDR3 contains 16 residues. Germline-derived CDR1 and CDR2 are MNHEY and SVGAGI. In nucleotides, the CDR3 is TGTGCCAGCAGTTCGACTAGCGGGAGTGTCTTGTACGAGCAGTACTTC. It yields the protein CASSSTSGSVLYEQYF.

This clone showed up just a few times. The genes are TRBV5-3 and TRBJ1-1; tentatively, D is TRBD1 (5 bases). TRBV5-3 is an ORF; its function is uncertain. This CDR3 comprises 12 residues. V lost 8 bases, J lost 2 bases, and 10 bases lay in between. CDR3 loop: CARTTGNTEAFF. CDR3 in DNA: TGTGCCAGGACCACAGGAAACACTGAAGCTTTCTTT.

The table lists this clone with a count of one. The chain joins TRBV9 to TRBJ2-2; unclear D gene. This CDR3 has 12 amino acids. The V end was cut by 7 bases, the J end by 6 bases, with 10 bases between. Germline V gives CDR1 SGDLS, CDR2 YYNGEE. The CDR3 sequence is CASERSPGELFF. As DNA, the CDR3 is TGTGCCAGCGAACGGAGTCCCGGGGAGCTGTTTTTT.

This clone was observed a single time. The rearrangement uses TRBV27 and TRBJ2-7; maybe TRBD2 (5 bases). From germline, CDR1 is MNHEY and CDR2 SMNVEV (reference sequence). This CDR3 contains 15 residues. V lost 6 bases, J lost 4 bases, and 19 bases lay in between. The CDR3 DNA sequence: TGTGCCAGCAGACCACCGGACTCGATTCTTTACGAGCAGTACTTC. Its translation: CASRPPDSILYEQYF.

A word on this clone: The sample carries other DNA sequences with the same CDR3. J is TRBJ2-7 and V is TRBV5-1; maybe TRBD2 (6 bases). Per germline, CDR1 SGHRS and CDR2 YFSETQ. CDR3 size: 12 residues. V dropped 0 bases and J dropped 7 bases, with 8 bases sitting between them. The CDR3 region has the DNA TGCGCCAGCAGCTTGGCCGGAGGGGAGCAGTACTTC. Translation gives CASSLAGGEQYF. Using reference TRBV5-1 and TRBJ2-7 for the parts outside the CDR3, the full variable domain is KAGVTQTPRYLIKTRGQQVTLSCSPISGHRSVSWYQQTPGQGLQFLFEYFSETQRNKGNFPGRFSGRQFSNSRSEMNVSTLELGDSALYLCASSLAGGEQYFGPGTRLTVT.

This clone has only a few counts. The rearrangement links TRBV7-8 to TRBJ2-5; TRBD1 aligns across 9 bases. The J segment lost 4 bases and the V segment lost 5 bases, leaving 8 bases of the junction unmatched. The CDR3 contains 15 residues. Germline V CDR1 and CDR2: SGHVS, FQNEAQ. The DNA for the CDR3 is TGTGCCAGCAGCAGCCGACAGGGGGGGAGAGAGACCCAGTACTTC. This codes for CASSSRQGGRETQYF.

The count of this clone is one. This chain joins TRBV29-1 and TRBJ1-2; perhaps TRBD1 as D (6 bases). The CDR3 runs 15 residues. In germline, CDR1 is SQVTM, CDR2 ANQGSEA. The V and J ends lost 0 bases and 3 bases respectively, with 14 bases between them. CDR3 DNA sequence: TGCAGCGTTGAAGATCCCCAGACAGGTGACTATGGCTACACCTTC. Translating it yields CSVEDPQTGDYGYTF.

The V and J genes are TRBV5-6 and TRBJ2-7, with no clear D. The V and J ends lost 4 bases and 2 bases respectively, with 13 bases between them. Per the germline V gene, CDR1 is SGHDT and CDR2 is YYEEEE. The CDR3 length is 14 residues. CDR3: CASSLRPLTYEQYF. The CDR3 coding sequence is TGTGCCAGCAGCCTCAGGCCCCTGACCTACGAGCAGTACTTC.

V gene TRBV6-1 combines with J gene TRBJ1-6, with TRBD1 identical over 9 bases. CDR1 MNHNS and CDR2 SASEGT come from the germline V gene. The ends lost 5 bases at V and 6 bases at J; junction bases unmatched: 5. The CDR3 consists of 15 residues. As DNA, the CDR3 is TGTGCCAGCAGTTTGACAGGGGGTGGTAATTCACCCCTCCACTTT. Amino acids: CASSLTGGGNSPLHF.

The CDR3 region is CASSLGRGPYEQYF. CDR3 sequence (DNA): TGTGCCAGCAGTTTAGGAAGGGGGCCCTACGAGCAGTACTTC. The V call is TRBV27, the J call TRBJ2-7, with 7 bases fitting TRBD1. This CDR3 is built from 14 residues. V lost 2 bases, J lost 2 bases, and 3 bases stayed unmatched. The germline gives CDR1 MNHEY, CDR2 SMNVEV (reference sequence).

The chain combines TRBV5-1 with TRBJ2-7, with a possible D match to TRBD1 (6 bases). This CDR3 is built from 15 residues. V was shortened by 4 bases and J by 0 bases, with 14 bases between the two germline ends. Germline CDR1 SGHRS, CDR2 YFSETQ. The CDR3 DNA reads TGCGCCAGCAGCCCACCTCAGGGGAACTCCTACGAGCAGTACTTC. Its protein product is CASSPPQGNSYEQYF.

The chain employs TRBV5-1 and TRBJ1-1; D is perhaps TRBD1 (5 bases). Trimming pared 4 bases from V and 3 bases from J, leaving 16 bases between. Germline V gene data show CDR1 as SGHRS and CDR2 as YFSETQ. The CDR3 is made up of 15 amino acids. As DNA, the CDR3 is TGCGCCAGCAGCCGGCTTAATCCGGGGGACACTGAAGCTTTCTTT. Protein: CASSRLNPGDTEAFF.

The chain combines TRBV30 with TRBJ1-2; 8 bases fit TRBD1. This CDR3 comprises 17 residues. Looked up from germline, CDR1 is GTSNPN and CDR2 is SVGIG (reference sequence). V gave up 2 bases and J gave up 4 bases; unmatched junction bases: 15. The CDR3 DNA follows: TGTGCCTGGAGTATAAAAAGGACAGGGAAGTTTAGCTATGGCTACACCTTC. It specifies CAWSIKRTGKFSYGYTF.

This clone was detected only a few times. The rearrangement uses TRBV4-3 and TRBJ2-5; 12 bases align to TRBD2. Germline V gene data show CDR1 as LGHNA and CDR2 as YSLEER. The V gene end was trimmed by 3 bases and the J gene end by 0 bases; junction bases not matched to a gene: 5. This CDR3 has 17 residues. CDR3 sequence: CASSHRLAGEYQETQYF. The DNA for the CDR3 is TGCGCCAGCAGCCACAGACTAGCGGGAGAGTACCAAGAGACCCAGTACTTC.

The rearrangement links TRBV6-1 to TRBJ1-4, with TRBD1 as a possible D gene (5 bases). The V gene lost 8 bases and the J gene lost 5 bases, with 18 bases spanning the gap. CDR1 is MNHNS, CDR2 SASEGT, per germline. The CDR3 length is 15 residues. CDR3: CASSAGGYLNEKLFF. The CDR3 DNA reads TGTGCCAGCTCGGCGGGGGGTTATTTAAATGAAAAACTGTTTTTT.

V is TRBV9 and J is TRBJ2-2; D not resolved. V was cut by 6 bases and J by 3 bases, with 3 bases left in between. This CDR3 is 11 amino acids long. Germline assignment: CDR1 SGDLS and CDR2 YYNGEE. The CDR3 coding sequence is TGTGCCAGCAACTACACCGGGGAGCTGTTTTTT. Residues: CASNYTGELFF.